This TCR beta chain appears in the sequencing data of a study of radiation and T cells in renal cell carcinoma. Study observations and caveats: In blood, top tumor clones expanded by 2 weeks, shrinking by 4.

The CDR3 spans 14 residues. V lost 4 bases and J 0 bases, leaving 9 bases between the germline ends. The germline V gene has CDR1 SGHRS and CDR2 YFSETQ. Time point specified: blood 2 weeks post-SBRT. Stated treatment: 15 Gy SBRT to primary tumor, nephrectomy 4 weeks later. Clear cell pathology was present in this patient's renal cell carcinoma. Profiled with immunoSEQ multiplex PCR; TCRdb holds only in-frame clones, not every one. The sample consists of about 130,000 clones, roughly four fifths of them appearing once. In regard to this clone: As yet, its antigen is unknown.

The chain recombines TRBV5-1 with TRBJ2-3; D is possibly TRBD1 or TRBD2 (5 bases each). This receptor was obtained from a man aged 45-60 years with renal cell carcinoma. The specimen was blood, collected from a patient whose treatment included radiotherapy and nephrectomy. The CDR3 DNA reads TGCGCCAGCAGCGCGAGGGGAAGCACAGATACGCAGTATTTT. Encoded protein: CASSARGSTDTQYF. The complete variable domain, with remaining parts taken from reference TRBV5-1 and TRBJ2-3, reads KAGVTQTPRYLIKTRGQQVTLSCSPISGHRSVSWYQQTPGQGLQFLFEYFSETQRNKGNFPGRFSGRQFSNSRSEMNVSTLELGDSALYLCASSARGSTDTQYFGPGTRLTVL.